Listed below are T cell receptor beta chains from one sample, sequenced in a study of blood T cells in healthy people across ages. Each CDR3 protein is one row after TCRdb ran MiXCR on the 5' RACE reads. The sample has more than 550,000 distinct CDR3 sequences, over 20% seen once. Sequencing used blood. Receptor source: a man between 70 and 80 years old in good health. CDR3s include the opening cysteine and the closing phenylalanine or tryptophan. Each record gives: CDR3 protein, CDR3 DNA, D gene, V gene, clone size, J gene. The D gene is left open where the match is weak. The size field is filled for only some rows; it gives once, few, many or a size class.

CASSLFRGGINEQFF	TGTGCCAGCAGCTTATTCCGGGGGGGCATCAATGAGCAGTTCTTC	TRBD2	TRBV11-3	few	TRBJ2-1
CASSPPAGEQYF	TGTGCCAGCAGCCCTCCGGCGGGCGAGCAGTACTTC	NA	TRBV28	NA	TRBJ2-7
CASMRDTMKQFF	TGTGCCAGCATGAGAGATACAATGAAACAGTTCTTC	NA	TRBV2	few	TRBJ2-1
CASSLFGALYGYTF	TGTGCCAGCAGCTTATTCGGGGCCCTCTATGGCTACACCTTC	NA	TRBV7-2	few	TRBJ1-2
CASSPTDGVGGNEKLFF	TGTGCCAGCAGCCCCACGGACGGAGTGGGGGGTAATGAAAAACTGTTTTTT	NA	TRBV9	few	TRBJ1-4
CASSTGLAGAFGEQFF	TGCGCCAGCAGCACGGGACTAGCGGGAGCTTTCGGTGAGCAGTTCTTC	TRBD2	TRBV5-1	NA	TRBJ2-1
CASNPRVGTDTQYF	TGTGCCAGCAACCCACGGGTCGGGACAGATACGCAGTATTTT	NA	TRBV12-3/TRBV12-4	NA	TRBJ2-3
CASSERETQYF	TGTGCCAGCAGTGAGAGGGAGACCCAGTACTTC	NA	TRBV2	many	TRBJ2-5
CASKGTSSSYEQYF	TGTGCCAGCAAGGGGACTAGCAGTTCCTACGAGCAGTACTTC	TRBD2	TRBV12-3/TRBV12-4	NA	TRBJ2-7
CASSPRDIRVGGANVLTF	TGTGCCAGCAGCCCCCGGGACATACGAGTAGGTGGGGCCAACGTCCTGACTTTC	NA	TRBV7-6	NA	TRBJ2-6
CATSRVSYQETQYF	TGTGCCACCAGCAGAGTTTCTTACCAAGAGACCCAGTACTTC	NA	TRBV15	NA	TRBJ2-5
CASSPTGTGYNEQFF	TGCGCCAGCAGCCCAACCGGGACAGGGTACAATGAGCAGTTCTTC	TRBD1	TRBV5-1	NA	TRBJ2-1
CASSLGSRAPGHSPLHF	TGCGCCAGCAGCTTGGGGTCCCGGGCCCCGGGACATTCACCCCTCCACTTT	NA	TRBV5-1	NA	TRBJ1-6
CASSEDSHSPLHF	TGTGCCAGCAGTGAAGACAGCCATTCACCCCTCCACTTT	NA	TRBV6-4	NA	TRBJ1-6
CASSFWGAGTDTQYF	TGTGCCAGCAGTTTCTGGGGGGCAGGCACAGATACGCAGTATTTT	NA	TRBV12-3/TRBV12-4	NA	TRBJ2-3
CASSPTSAGTEAFF	TGTGCCAGCAGCCCTACCTCCGCTGGGACTGAAGCTTTCTTT	NA	TRBV12-3/TRBV12-4	few	TRBJ1-1
CSGTGPNYGYTF	TGCAGTGGGACAGGTCCTAACTATGGCTACACCTTC	TRBD1	TRBV20-1	NA	TRBJ1-2
CASNYAPRGAGYGYTF	TGCGCCAGCAACTACGCACCACGGGGAGCGGGTTATGGCTACACCTTC	NA	TRBV10-2	NA	TRBJ1-2
CASNVAGLTDTQYF	TGTGCCAGCAACGTAGCGGGGTTAACAGATACGCAGTATTTT	TRBD2	TRBV2	NA	TRBJ2-3
CASSSHQFSSYEQYF	TGTGCCAGCAGTTCTCACCAGTTTAGCTCCTACGAGCAGTACTTC	NA	TRBV28	NA	TRBJ2-7
CSVDGGTYNEQFF	TGCAGCGTTGACGGCGGAACCTACAATGAGCAGTTCTTC	NA	TRBV29-1	NA	TRBJ2-1
CSARDGGGLSYNEQFF	TGCAGTGCTAGAGACGGGGGAGGGCTCTCCTACAATGAGCAGTTCTTC	TRBD2	TRBV20-1	few	TRBJ2-1